Below, 18 T cell receptor beta chains from the same sample are listed, as sequenced in a study of cytomegalovirus exposure and HLA in healthy donors. A multiplex PCR was run with 60 Vbeta primers and 13 Jbeta primers. Libraries were prepared by immunoSEQ multiplex PCR; TCRdb keeps only in-frame clonotypes and omits some of them. This table has 210,000 or so clones, roughly 76% appearing once. The sequencing sample was made of PBMCs. Source of these receptors: a woman aged 25 to 39 in good health and CMV-seropositive.

Concerning this clone itself: The germline gene is not matched at one end of the junction; a read error may be the cause. The rearrangement links TRBV11-2 to TRBJ2-7; no clear D. Germline-derived CDR1 and CDR2 are SGHAT and FQNNGV. The CDR3 is 13 amino acids. The CDR3 here is CASSSSSSDEQYF. CDR3 sequence (DNA): TGTGCCAGCAGCTCTTCCTCCTCCGACGAGCAGTACTTC.

The rearrangement joins TRBV28 to TRBJ1-1; the D gene is possibly TRBD1 (6 bases). Germline V gives CDR1 MDHEN, CDR2 SYDVKM. The CDR3 length is 14 residues. The V gene lost 5 bases and the J gene lost 0 bases, with 10 bases spanning the gap. The CDR3: CASSRDKLNTEAFF. The CDR3 coding sequence is TGTGCCAGCAGTCGGGACAAATTGAACACTGAAGCTTTCTTT.

This chain joins TRBV7-2 and TRBJ2-3; a possible D gene is TRBD2 (6 bases). The CDR3 has 15 residues. From germline, CDR1 is SGHTA and CDR2 FQGNSA. The V gene lost 2 bases and the J gene lost 2 bases, with 11 bases spanning the gap. Here the CDR3 DNA reads TGTGCCAGCAGCTTACTGGCGGGGACCACAGATACGCAGTATTTT. It yields the protein CASSLLAGTTDTQYF.

This clone occurred a few times. This chain links TRBV9 with TRBJ2-3, with 10 bases fitting TRBD2. CDR3 size: 18 residues. From germline, CDR1 is SGDLS and CDR2 YYNGEE. With V trimmed by 0 bases and J by 0 bases, 7 bases remained unmatched. CDR3 loop: CASSVVASGGPSTDTQYF. CDR3 nucleotide sequence: TGTGCCAGCAGCGTAGTGGCTAGCGGGGGCCCTAGCACAGATACGCAGTATTTT.

The rearrangement links TRBV18 to TRBJ1-6; D unresolved. The ends were cut back, 6 bases at V and 5 bases at J, with 11 bases in the middle. The CDR3 is made up of 14 amino acids. Germline CDR1 KGHSH, CDR2 LQKENI. The CDR3 spells CASSPTDDNSPLHF. CDR3 nucleotide sequence: TGTGCCAGCTCCCCGACTGACGATAATTCACCCCTCCACTTT.

The chain uses TRBV5-1 and TRBJ2-5, with 11 bases lining up with TRBD2. Germline V gene data show CDR1 as SGHRS and CDR2 as YFSETQ. The CDR3 is 16 residues long. Unmatched junction bases numbered 11, after V lost 4 bases and J lost 6 bases. The CDR3 sequence is CASSPNSGGALKTQYF. CDR3 DNA: TGCGCCAGCAGCCCGAATAGCGGGGGGGCCTTAAAGACCCAGTACTTC.

This clone appeared a single time. The rearrangement joins TRBV28 to TRBJ1-2; tentative D call: TRBD1 (5 bases). This CDR3 has 13 amino acids. Deletions cut 6 bases from V and 8 bases from J, with 16 bases between. CDR1 and CDR2 from the germline V gene are MDHEN and SYDVKM. The CDR3 is CASRSGAPHGYTF. In DNA form, the CDR3 reads TGTGCCAGCAGGAGCGGGGCACCCCACGGCTACACCTTC.

This chain joins TRBV9 and TRBJ1-6; D gene ambiguous. The CDR3 loop spans 15 amino acids. Germline values: CDR1 SGDLS, CDR2 YYNGEE. V shed 5 bases and J shed 0 bases, with 9 bases lying between them. Here the CDR3 DNA reads TGTGCCAGCAGTCTGAAGCGCTCCTATAATTCACCCCTCCACTTT. Encoded protein: CASSLKRSYNSPLHF.

This chain joins TRBV6-8 and TRBJ2-7; 9 bases agree with TRBD1. Germline V gene sequence: CDR1 MNHGY, CDR2 SAAAGT. The V and J ends lost 4 bases and 6 bases, in that order; junction bases with no gene match: 10. There are 15 residues in the CDR3. The CDR3 DNA reads as TGTGCCAGCAGTTGCAAACAGGGGGCGAGGCCCGAGCAGTACTTC. It translates to CASSCKQGARPEQYF.

The rearrangement links TRBV7-2 to TRBJ2-6, with 9 bases fitting TRBD1. V was pared by 2 bases and J by 1 base, with 9 bases of the junction left unmatched. This CDR3 comprises 19 residues. Germline loops: CDR1 SGHTA, CDR2 FQGNSA. The CDR3: CASSLTGGQGFSGANVLTF. The CDR3 bases are TGTGCCAGCAGCTTAACAGGCGGACAGGGGTTTTCTGGGGCCAACGTCCTGACTTTC.

The rearrangement links TRBV18 to TRBJ1-1; D not certain. Germline V gene sequence: CDR1 KGHSH, CDR2 LQKENI. This CDR3 has 15 residues. With 3 bases removed from V and 0 bases from J, the gap between germline ends came to 11 bases. The CDR3 DNA sequence: TGTGCCAGCTCACCCTCGAGGGATATGAACACTGAAGCTTTCTTT. It yields the protein CASSPSRDMNTEAFF.

The rearrangement links TRBV5-1 to TRBJ1-2; D not resolved. Germline V gene data show CDR1 as SGHRS and CDR2 as YFSETQ. There are 14 residues in the CDR3. The ends were cut back, 3 bases at V and 0 bases at J, with 9 bases in the middle. The CDR3 nucleotides read TGCGCCAGCAGCTCCGGGGTAGCTAACTATGGCTACACCTTC. Protein sequence: CASSSGVANYGYTF.

The chain joins TRBV5-1 to TRBJ1-1, with 7 nucleotides matching TRBD1. The CDR3 consists of 16 residues. After removal of 0 bases from V and 1 base from J, the junction contained 6 bases not matched to a gene. Germline lookup yields CDR1 SGHRS and CDR2 YFSETQ. CDR3 in DNA: TGCGCCAGCAGCTTGGGAAGGGGGCTTGGGAACACTGAAGCTTTCTTT. It specifies CASSLGRGLGNTEAFF.

The chain combines TRBV15 with TRBJ2-2; D unclear. CDR3 length: 14 residues. Germline V gene sequence: CDR1 LNHNV, CDR2 YYDKDF (reference sequence). Trimming left V 0 bases short and J 7 bases short, with 9 bases between. CDR3 sequence reads: CATSREVKSGELFF. CDR3 DNA sequence: TGTGCCACCAGCAGAGAGGTTAAGAGCGGGGAGCTGTTTTTT.

J is TRBJ2-7 and V is TRBV4-3, with 13 nucleotides matching TRBD2. With V trimmed by 5 bases and J by 4 bases, 5 bases remained unmatched. Germline loops: CDR1 LGHNA, CDR2 YSLEER. The CDR3 spans 15 residues. The CDR3 DNA reads TGCGCCAGCAGCTCGGGACTAGCGGGGATTTACGAGCAGTACTTC. It yields the protein CASSSGLAGIYEQYF.

The CDR3 here is CASSSWDRNHGYTF. DNA of the CDR3: TGTGCCAGTAGTTCCTGGGACAGGAACCATGGCTACACCTTC. The chain joins TRBV19 to TRBJ1-2, with 8 bases that match TRBD1. This CDR3 has 14 amino acids. The germline V gene encodes CDR1 LNHDA and CDR2 SQIVND (reference sequence). J gave up 6 bases and V 5 bases, and 8 bases lay outside the gene matches.

This clone was detected once. The chain is built from TRBV27 and TRBJ2-7, with TRBD2 as a possible D gene (6 bases). Trimming pared 8 bases from V and 3 bases from J, leaving 14 bases between. Germline-derived CDR1 and CDR2 are MNHEY and SMNVEV (reference sequence). This CDR3 has 13 residues. CDR3 nucleotide sequence: TGTGCCAGCTGTGGGGAGGTATGCTACGAGCAGTACTTC. Its translation is CASCGEVCYEQYF.

V usage is TRBV9 and J usage is TRBJ2-3, with D perhaps TRBD1 (6 bases). The CDR3 extends over 16 amino acids. CDR1 and CDR2 (germline): SGDLS, YYNGEE. Trimming shortened V by 4 bases and J by 0 bases, and 15 bases separated the two germline ends. The CDR3 DNA is TGTGCCAGCAGCCCCGGACAGCCTGGGAGCACAGATACGCAGTATTTT. Its translation is CASSPGQPGSTDTQYF.